The 21 T cell receptor beta chains in this list originate from one sample, sequenced in a study of cytomegalovirus exposure and HLA in healthy donors. The PCR ran on 60 Vbeta and 13 Jbeta primers. Clones were read by immunoSEQ multiplex PCR, and TCRdb kept only the in-frame ones, dropping some. Of roughly 71,000 clones listed, 60% to 75% are singletons. The sequenced material came from PBMCs. These receptors were taken from a man in his forties in good health and CMV-seropositive.

This clone was counted between two and nine times. J is TRBJ2-7 and V is TRBV7-9, with 9 bases that match TRBD2. V shed 4 bases and J 1 base; nucleotides not matched to a gene: 2. The CDR3 covers 14 residues. Looked up from germline, CDR1 is SEHNR and CDR2 is FQNEAQ (reference sequence). CDR3 region: CASSSSGGSYEQYF. DNA of the CDR3: TGTGCCAGCAGCTCCAGCGGGGGGTCCTACGAGCAGTACTTC.

This chain uses TRBV19 with TRBJ1-6; perhaps TRBD1 as D (5 bases). Germline assignment: CDR1 LNHDA and CDR2 SQIVND (reference sequence). V lost 5 bases and J lost 7, with 15 bases in between. The CDR3 spans 15 residues. This CDR3 is CASSVWTGGNSPLHF. In DNA, the CDR3 is TGTGCCAGTAGTGTCTGGACGGGGGGAAATTCACCCCTCCACTTT.

This clone was observed a handful of times. The chain links TRBV19 to TRBJ2-7, with D possibly matching TRBD1 (7 bases). The germline gives CDR1 LNHDA, CDR2 SQIVND (reference sequence). Trimming cost V 1 base and J 5 bases, with 15 bases left between them. The CDR3 extends over 15 amino acids. CDR3 in amino acids: CASSIVPQGGHEQYF. The DNA for the CDR3 is TGTGCCAGTAGTATAGTCCCCCAGGGGGGCCACGAGCAGTACTTC.

V is TRBV5-1 and J is TRBJ2-7; D is possibly TRBD1 (5 bases). The CDR3 runs 14 residues. CDR1 is SGHRS, CDR2 YFSETQ, per germline. Trimming took off 0 bases at V and 2 bases at J, with 9 bases between the two ends. CDR3 bases: TGCGCCAGCAGCTTGGAAACAGGACCCTACGAGCAGTACTTC. Its protein product is CASSLETGPYEQYF. The whole variable domain, filled in from reference TRBV5-1 and TRBJ2-7, reads KAGVTQTPRYLIKTRGQQVTLSCSPISGHRSVSWYQQTPGQGLQFLFEYFSETQRNKGNFPGRFSGRQFSNSRSEMNVSTLELGDSALYLCASSLETGPYEQYFGPGTRLTVT.

This clone occurred once. This sequence joins TRBV30 and TRBJ1-4; 8 bases match TRBD1. V gave up 4 bases and J gave up 11 bases; unmatched junction bases: 12. The CDR3 covers 14 residues. Germline V CDR1 and CDR2: GTSNPN, SVGIG (reference sequence). This CDR3 reads CAWTQGAQGRKLFF. In DNA form, the CDR3 reads TGTGCCTGGACCCAGGGGGCGCAAGGGAGGAAACTGTTTTTT.

The rearrangement uses TRBV2 and TRBJ1-4, with 12 bases lining up with TRBD1. The CDR3 runs 14 residues. CDR1 is SNHLY, CDR2 FYNNEI, per germline. The V segment lost 5 bases and the J segment 7 bases; nucleotides outside the gene matches: 2. The CDR3 bases are TGTGCCAGCAGTTTGGGACAGGGGGCTGAAAAACTGTTTTTT. Encoded protein: CASSLGQGAEKLFF.

This chain's CDR3 is CASRGLYEQYF. The DNA for the CDR3 is TGTGCCAGCAGGGGCCTCTACGAGCAGTACTTC. The V and J genes are TRBV7-9 and TRBJ2-7, with D unresolved. This CDR3 is 11 amino acids long. V shed 6 bases and J shed 3 bases, with 6 bases lying between them. CDR1 is SEHNR and CDR2 is FQNEAQ in the germline V gene (reference sequence).

This sequence joins TRBV18 and TRBJ2-7, with 11 bases lining up with TRBD1. This CDR3 is built from 14 residues. V shed 6 bases, J shed 7 bases, and the junction held 8 bases outside the gene matches. Looked up from germline, CDR1 is KGHSH and CDR2 is LQKENI. The CDR3 spells CASSKDRGLSEQYF. In nucleotides, the CDR3 is TGTGCCAGCTCCAAGGACAGGGGGCTTTCAGAGCAGTACTTC.

CDR3 sequence (DNA): TGTGCCAGCAGAACAGGAGCCCCGAACTACGAGCAGTACTTC. It translates to CASRTGAPNYEQYF. The chain recombines TRBV28 with TRBJ2-7, with D possibly TRBD1 on 5 matching bases. This CDR3 has 14 residues. The V gene lost 6 bases and the J gene lost 3 bases, with 15 bases spanning the gap. Germline lookup yields CDR1 MDHEN and CDR2 SYDVKM.

The sample holds a few counts of this clone. This chain connects TRBV5-1 to TRBJ1-2, with 12 bases that match TRBD1. CDR1 SGHRS and CDR2 YFSETQ come from the germline V gene. V gave up 4 bases and J gave up 3 bases; unmatched junction bases: 4. CDR3 length equals 15 residues. Here the CDR3 DNA reads TGCGCCAGCAGCAGGGGACAGGGGGCTGACTATGGCTACACCTTC. It encodes CASSRGQGADYGYTF.

V and J are TRBV7-2 and TRBJ1-2; the match to TRBD1 covers 10 bases. This CDR3 contains 16 residues. The germline V gene has CDR1 SGHTA and CDR2 FQGNSA. V shed 7 bases and J 6 bases; nucleotides not matched to a gene: 14. The CDR3 DNA sequence: TGTGCCAGCACTCCGGGACAGGGGAGGCAGGGGAATGGCTACACCTTC. It specifies CASTPGQGRQGNGYTF.

In its sample, this clone was seen a few times. This sequence joins TRBV7-8 and TRBJ1-2; perhaps TRBD1 as D (6 bases). Germline V lookup: CDR1 SGHVS, CDR2 FQNEAQ. The CDR3 totals 14 residues. The V end was cut by 9 bases, the J end by 2 bases, with 16 bases between. CDR3 amino acids: CASAKGGQNYGYTF. The CDR3 DNA reads as TGTGCCAGTGCCAAGGGTGGACAGAACTATGGCTACACCTTC.

Notes on this clone: No conserved phenylalanine or tryptophan is present at the end of the CDR3, so a read error is the likely explanation. The DNA is omitted, as the CDR3 cannot be located on it reliably, and the CDR3 follows TCRdb's listing. The chain joins TRBV23-1 to TRBJ2-7; the D segment call TRBD2 is taken from the table without a DNA check. TRBV23-1 is treated as an ORF (open reading frame) with a function not yet certain. With termini counted, the CDR3 has 9 amino acids. The CDR3 protein is CASSPSGGP.

V gene TRBV20-1 combines with J gene TRBJ1-1; perhaps TRBD1 as D (5 bases). Trimming stripped 3 bases from V and 7 bases from J, with 9 bases between. CDR1 and CDR2 from the germline V gene are DFQATT and SNEGSKA (reference sequence). The CDR3 runs to 11 residues. Here the CDR3 reads CSASSTGEAFF. CDR3 DNA: TGCAGTGCTAGCTCAACAGGTGAAGCTTTCTTT.

The genes are TRBV19 and TRBJ1-5; the match to TRBD1 covers 7 bases. The CDR3 totals 16 residues. Germline CDR1 is LNHDA and CDR2 is SQIVND (reference sequence). The ends lost 6 bases at V and 10 bases at J; junction bases unmatched: 18. CDR3 coding DNA: TGTGCCAGTAGCCCATCCCGTGACAGGGATATCAGCCCCCAGCATTTT. This codes for CASSPSRDRDISPQHF.

This chain connects TRBV5-4 to TRBJ1-1; D is perhaps TRBD1 (6 bases). V was shortened by 3 bases and J by 3 bases, with 12 bases between the two germline ends. In germline, CDR1 is SGHNT, CDR2 YYREEE (reference sequence). The CDR3 length is 14 residues. CDR3 sequence (DNA): TGTGCCAGCAGCTCCGTACAGGGAGACACTGAAGCTTTCTTT. Translated, it gives CASSSVQGDTEAFF.

This clone was observed a few times. V and J are TRBV28 and TRBJ2-7; 10 positions agree with TRBD1. CDR1 is MDHEN and CDR2 is SYDVKM in the germline V gene. J was trimmed by 4 bases and V by 7 bases; bases with no gene match: 7. The CDR3 sequence is 14 residues long. The CDR3 protein is CASTETGGEYEQYF. The CDR3 DNA reads TGTGCCAGCACCGAGACAGGGGGCGAGTACGAGCAGTACTTC. Together with reference TRBV28 and TRBJ2-7, the CDR3 gives the full variable domain: DVKVTQSSRYLVKRTGEKVFLECVQDMDHENMFWYRQDPGLGLRLIYFSYDVKMKEKGDIPEGYSVSREKKERFSLILESASTNQTSMYLCASTETGGEYEQYFGPGTRLTVT.

The rearrangement joins TRBV2 to TRBJ2-1; weak D call: TRBD2 (5 bases). Germline assignment: CDR1 SNHLY and CDR2 FYNNEI. The CDR3 runs to 13 residues. The V end lost 8 bases, the J end lost 7 bases, and 15 bases lay between the germline ends. The CDR3 region is CASSSGPGNEQFF. CDR3 in DNA: TGTGCCAGCTCGAGCGGCCCTGGGAATGAGCAGTTCTTC.

On this clone itself: This is likely a read error, given that the CDR3 carries no conserved phenylalanine or tryptophan at its end. The rearrangement joins TRBV5-1 to TRBJ2-3; perhaps TRBD2 as D (7 bases). V gave up 4 bases and J gave up 5 bases, with 17 bases separating them. Germline V lookup: CDR1 SGHRS, CDR2 YFSETQ. The CDR3 contains 15 residues. CDR3 amino acids: CASSREGGPQDTQYV. As DNA, the CDR3 is TGCGCCAGCAGCCGTGAGGGGGGGCCTCAAGATACGCAGTATGTT.

The chain couples TRBV11-3 to TRBJ1-1, with a tentative D call TRBD1 (5 bases). This CDR3 region has 12 residues. CDR1 is SGHNT, CDR2 YENEEA, per germline. The V gene lost 6 bases and the J gene lost 7 bases, with 12 bases spanning the gap. CDR3 region: CASSGGHNEAFF. CDR3 coding DNA: TGTGCCAGCAGTGGTGGACATAATGAAGCTTTCTTT. The entire variable domain, with the rest obtained from reference TRBV11-3 and TRBJ1-1, is as follows: EAGVVQSPRYKIIEKKQPVAFWCNPISGHNTLYWYLQNLGQGPELLIRYENEEAVDDSQLPKDRFSAERLKGVDSTLKIQPAELGDSAVYLCASSGGHNEAFFGQGTRLTVV.

This clone has a single count. The chain joins TRBV5-1 to TRBJ2-7; 9 nucleotides line up with TRBD1. The trim removed 4 bases at V and 5 bases at J, leaving 10 bases unmatched. Germline V CDR1 and CDR2: SGHRS, YFSETQ. The CDR3 is 15 amino acids. The CDR3 DNA sequence: TGCGCCAGCAGCCCCGTGTACAGGGGGCGACACGAGCAGTACTTC. Amino acids: CASSPVYRGRHEQYF.